The clone carrying this T cell receptor (beta chain) was seen a few times. cDNA molecules carried unique molecular identifiers, and template switching added a universal primer site. Via MiXCR, TCRdb re-called the 5' RACE reads, giving one row per CDR3 protein. The table lists 1.5 million to 2 million distinct CDR3 sequences, less than 40% of them singletons, with 0.25% to 0.3% in the top ten. The entry originates in a study of identical twins. Every sampled donor was Caucasian and healthy. Specimen: cord blood. This sequence originates from a newborn girl in good health.

CDR3 loop: CASSWAPKRTEAFF. DNA of the CDR3: TGTGCCAGCAGCTGGGCCCCGAAGAGGACTGAAGCTTTCTTT. The rearrangement links TRBV7-9 to TRBJ1-1; no reliable D call. Trimming pared 4 bases from V and 5 bases from J, leaving 14 bases between. The CDR3 is 14 amino acids. Germline V lookup: CDR1 SEHNR, CDR2 FQNEAQ (reference sequence).